This entry concerns a single T cell receptor beta chain. The assay was immunoSEQ multiplex PCR, and TCRdb's table has in-frame clones only and misses some. Among approximately 60,000 clones listed, around 90% were seen once. V lost 6 bases and J lost 6, with 18 bases in between. CDR3 length equals 16 residues. The germline V gene encodes CDR1 MNHEY and CDR2 SVGEGT. This specimen comes from a study of control samples from healthy donors and cancer patients. The sequence was collected from a man younger than 40 with colorectal cancer. Material for sequencing was PBMCs. J is TRBJ1-6 and V is TRBV6-2 or TRBV6-3, with D hard to call. This CDR3 reads CASSPLSERFNSPLHF. CDR3 in DNA: TGTGCCAGCAGCCCTCTTAGCGAACGCTTTAATTCACCCCTCCACTTT.